One sample yielded the 29 T cell receptor beta chains listed below, sequenced in a study of naive CD8 T cells in extremely preterm neonates. Deliveries were elective term cesareans at roughly 35-41 weeks, with no labor or membrane rupture. The method was immunoSEQ multiplex PCR; TCRdb's version includes in-frame clones alone and lacks a portion of them. The sample includes 4,000 to 5,000 clones, approximately 97% seen only once; the top ten take under 0.55%. Sequenced: naive CD8+ T cells from cord blood. These receptors all come from a newborn in good health.

The V call is TRBV6-1, the J call TRBJ1-2; D might be TRBD1 (5 bases). The CDR3 runs to 15 residues. Per germline, CDR1 MNHNS and CDR2 SASEGT. V shed 2 bases and J shed 4 bases, with 14 bases lying between them. The CDR3 coding sequence is TGTGCCAGCAGTGAATGGGGGGGTGCGGGCTATGGCTACACCTTC. The encoded protein is CASSEWGGAGYGYTF.

In DNA form, the CDR3 reads TGTGCCAGCAGCATGACTAGCGGATCCTACGAGCAGTACTTC. It specifies CASSMTSGSYEQYF. The rearrangement uses TRBV11-2 and TRBJ2-7; 9 bases align to TRBD2. Unmatched junction bases numbered 3, after V lost 5 bases and J lost 1 base. The CDR3 runs 14 residues. CDR1 SGHAT and CDR2 FQNNGV come from the germline V gene.

This chain joins TRBV2 and TRBJ2-1; no definite D call. V lost 2 bases and J lost 3, with 8 bases in between. CDR3 size: 14 residues. CDR1 and CDR2 from the germline V gene are SNHLY and FYNNEI. CDR3 bases: TGTGCCAGCAGTGAATACACAGACTACAATGAGCAGTTCTTC. Residues: CASSEYTDYNEQFF.

The chain recombines TRBV7-8 with TRBJ2-4; 7 nucleotides match TRBD1. The CDR3 covers 16 residues. Germline assignment: CDR1 SGHVS and CDR2 FQNEAQ. The V gene end was trimmed by 0 bases and the J gene end by 1 base; junction bases not matched to a gene: 3. In DNA form, the CDR3 reads TGTGCCAGCAGCTTAGCTGGGACAGACGCCAAAAACATTCAGTACTTC. It specifies CASSLAGTDAKNIQYF.

V gene TRBV19 combines with J gene TRBJ2-7; 7 bases are a match to TRBD1. The length of the CDR3 is 15 residues. Germline-derived CDR1 and CDR2 are LNHDA and SQIVND (reference sequence). J lost 2 bases, V lost 6 bases, and 10 bases had no gene match. CDR3 sequence reads: CASSRLQGPPYEQYF. CDR3 in DNA: TGTGCCAGTAGCCGACTACAGGGGCCCCCCTACGAGCAGTACTTC.

The chain employs TRBV19 and TRBJ1-1; D remains unclear. Germline V gene data show CDR1 as LNHDA and CDR2 as SQIVND (reference sequence). The CDR3 covers 12 residues. V lost 2 bases and J lost 5, with 6 bases in between. The DNA of the CDR3 is TGTGCCAGTAGTATAACGGGGACTGAAGCTTTCTTT. It yields the protein CASSITGTEAFF.

The chain uses TRBV27 and TRBJ1-3; TRBD1 matches 9 bases. The germline V gene encodes CDR1 MNHEY and CDR2 SMNVEV (reference sequence). V was pared by 5 bases and J by 2 bases, with 13 bases of the junction left unmatched. This CDR3 comprises 18 residues. CDR3 sequence (DNA): TGTGCCAGCAGTGCGGGACAGGGCGCTGGGGAACCTGGAAACACCATATATTTT. Translation: CASSAGQGAGEPGNTIYF.

The genes are TRBV4-2 and TRBJ1-1; D might be TRBD1 (5 bases). The germline V gene has CDR1 LGHNA and CDR2 YNFKEQ. The CDR3 has 15 residues. Deletions cut 0 bases from V and 4 bases from J, with 12 bases between. Here the CDR3 DNA reads TGTGCCAGCAGCCAAGAATGGGGCGCGTCCACTGAAGCTTTCTTT. Encoded protein: CASSQEWGASTEAFF.

The chain couples TRBV4-3 to TRBJ2-7, with 7 bases that match TRBD2. CDR1 is LGHNA and CDR2 is YSLEER in the germline V gene. V dropped 0 bases and J dropped 5; count of bases not matched to a gene: 4. This CDR3 contains 14 residues. In DNA form, the CDR3 reads TGCGCCAGCAGCCAAGATCTAGCGGTGGACGAGCAGTACTTC. Its protein is CASSQDLAVDEQYF.

The genes are TRBV5-1 and TRBJ1-1; D remains unclear. The length of the CDR3 is 14 residues. Looked up from germline, CDR1 is SGHRS and CDR2 is YFSETQ. The ends were cut back, 3 bases at V and 1 base at J, with 10 bases in the middle. The CDR3 sequence is CASSSNGKNTEAFF. The CDR3 DNA sequence: TGCGCCAGCAGCTCGAACGGGAAGAACACTGAAGCTTTCTTT.

The rearrangement uses TRBV30 and TRBJ2-3; TRBD1 matches 10 bases. This CDR3 has 15 residues. Losses at the gene ends were 0 bases for V and 1 base for J; bases not matched to a gene: 1. Germline loops: CDR1 GTSNPN, CDR2 SVGIG (reference sequence). The CDR3 protein is CAWSVGTGGTDTQYF. The CDR3 bases are TGTGCCTGGAGTGTCGGGACAGGGGGCACAGATACGCAGTATTTT.

This clone was recorded only once. V and J are TRBV21-1 and TRBJ1-2; TRBD1 is the table's D call, not checked against the DNA. TRBV21-1 is classified as a pseudogene. The CDR3 runs to 15 residues. The CDR3 nucleotides read TGTGCCAGCATACCCGCGACAGGGAGAGGCTTTGGCTACACCTTC. Protein sequence: CASIPATGRGFGYTF.

This chain links TRBV7-9 with TRBJ1-1; 7 positions match TRBD1. CDR1 is SEHNR and CDR2 is FQNEAQ in the germline V gene (reference sequence). Trimming cost V 6 bases and J 4 bases; bases outside gene matches: 5. The CDR3 runs to 13 residues. CDR3: CASRPQGTTEAFF. CDR3 DNA sequence: TGTGCCAGCAGGCCACAGGGGACCACTGAAGCTTTCTTT.

The count of this clone is one. The rearrangement uses TRBV27 and TRBJ2-2; no clear D. Germline CDR1 and CDR2: MNHEY and SMNVEV (reference sequence). CDR3 size: 16 residues. V was clipped by 0 bases and J by 0 bases, with 8 bases between them. CDR3 sequence: CASSLSPFANTGELFF. CDR3 DNA: TGTGCCAGCAGTTTATCCCCCTTCGCGAACACCGGGGAGCTGTTTTTT.

V usage is TRBV4-1 and J usage is TRBJ1-2; no definite D call. This CDR3 has 15 amino acids. Trimming stripped 0 bases from V and 7 bases from J, with 15 bases between. CDR1 is MGHRA and CDR2 is YSYEKL in the germline V gene. CDR3 loop: CASSQEGGLLVGYTF. The CDR3 DNA reads TGCGCCAGCAGCCAAGAAGGAGGGCTTTTGGTTGGCTACACCTTC.

The rearrangement joins TRBV27 to TRBJ2-5; 8 nucleotides align to TRBD1. CDR1 and CDR2 from the germline V gene are MNHEY and SMNVEV (reference sequence). This CDR3 contains 14 residues. V lost 6 bases to trimming and J lost 4 bases; unmatched junction nucleotides: 7. The CDR3, as DNA: TGTGCCAGCAGCAATACAGGGGGGAGAGAGACCCAGTACTTC. Residues: CASSNTGGRETQYF.

The J gene is TRBJ2-7, the V gene TRBV10-3; D is ambiguous. This CDR3 region has 11 residues. From germline, CDR1 is ENHRY and CDR2 SYGVKD. Trimming took off 6 bases at V and 5 bases at J, with 8 bases between the two ends. The CDR3 DNA follows: TGTGCCATCAGGCGGTCCGACGAGCAGTACTTC. This translates into CAIRRSDEQYF.

V usage is TRBV6-5 and J usage is TRBJ2-2; no definite D call. V lost 5 bases to trimming and J lost 7 bases, with 11 bases between them. The CDR3 totals 13 residues. Per the germline V gene, CDR1 is MNHEY and CDR2 is SVGAGI. CDR3 region: CASSQQLFGELFF. DNA of the CDR3: TGTGCCAGCAGTCAACAGCTATTCGGGGAGCTGTTTTTT.

In this sample, this clone turned up a few times. The rearrangement uses TRBV19 and TRBJ1-2, with 9 bases aligning to TRBD1. Germline loops: CDR1 LNHDA, CDR2 SQIVND (reference sequence). V lost 5 bases and J lost 6; bases outside the gene matches: 4. CDR3 length: 13 amino acids. The DNA of the CDR3 is TGTGCCAGTAGTCCCCGGGACAGGGATGGCTACACCTTC. It is translated as CASSPRDRDGYTF.

The chain uses TRBV11-2 and TRBJ1-2, with unresolved D. Germline lookup yields CDR1 SGHAT and CDR2 FQNNGV. V was clipped by 0 bases and J by 8 bases, with 13 bases between them. The CDR3 contains 14 residues. The CDR3 loop reads CASSLDGPGSGYTF. The CDR3 nucleotides read TGTGCCAGCAGCTTAGATGGTCCAGGTTCAGGCTACACCTTC.

This chain uses TRBV7-9 with TRBJ1-2, with D possibly being TRBD1 (6 bases). Germline V gene lookup returns CDR1 SEHNR and CDR2 FQNEAQ (reference sequence). The CDR3 runs to 13 residues. The ends were cut back, 5 bases at V and 8 bases at J, with 15 bases in the middle. CDR3 DNA sequence: TGTGCCAGCAGCCAAATCAAGGGGGAAGGCTACACCTTC. As protein: CASSQIKGEGYTF. Full variable domain (outside the CDR3, taken from reference TRBV7-9 and TRBJ1-2): DTGVSQNPRHKITKRGQNVTFRCDPISEHNRLYWYRQTLGQGPEFLTYFQNEAQLEKSRLLSDRFSAERPKGSFSTLEIQRTEQGDSAMYLCASSQIKGEGYTFGSGTRLTVV.

The chain is built from TRBV28 and TRBJ2-5, with 7 bases fitting TRBD1. The V gene's germline CDR1 is MDHEN and CDR2 SYDVKM. V lost 3 bases, J lost 3 bases, and 10 bases stayed unmatched. This CDR3 comprises 16 residues. DNA for the CDR3: TGTGCCAGCAGTTTCGGTTTGGCGACAGGGAAAGAGACCCAGTACTTC. As protein: CASSFGLATGKETQYF.

The gene calls are TRBV11-2 and TRBJ2-2, with 10 bases aligning to TRBD2. Looked up from germline, CDR1 is SGHAT and CDR2 is FQNNGV. The CDR3 is made up of 16 amino acids. V trimming: 6 bases; J trimming: 4 bases; junction bases outside the gene matches: 8. The DNA for the CDR3 is TGTGCCAGCAGGCATAGCGGGGGGATCACCACCGGGGAGCTGTTTTTT. Encoded protein: CASRHSGGITTGELFF.

The CDR3 sequence is CASSLGREEAFF. The CDR3 DNA reads as TGTGCCAGCAGCTTAGGTCGAGAGGAAGCTTTCTTT. The rearrangement links TRBV11-2 to TRBJ1-1; D ambiguous. The CDR3 is 12 amino acids. Trimming pared 1 base from V and 8 bases from J, leaving 8 bases between. The V gene's germline CDR1 is SGHAT and CDR2 FQNNGV.

V gene TRBV27 combines with J gene TRBJ1-2, with D maybe TRBD1 (5 bases). Germline V CDR1 and CDR2: MNHEY, SMNVEV (reference sequence). V was cut by 2 bases and J by 1 base, with 11 bases left in between. The CDR3 is 15 amino acids. CDR3 coding DNA: TGTGCCAGCAGTTTAGACGGACATCATAACTATGGCTACACCTTC. Its translation is CASSLDGHHNYGYTF.

The rearrangement links TRBV19 to TRBJ2-3; D gene unclear. This CDR3 spans 16 amino acids. CDR1 and CDR2 from the germline V gene are LNHDA and SQIVND (reference sequence). Trimming left V 3 bases short and J 2 bases short, with 15 bases between. The CDR3 bases are TGTGCCAGTAGTATGGGTTGGAATACAGACACAGATACGCAGTATTTT. This gives the protein CASSMGWNTDTDTQYF.

The V call is TRBV6-6, the J call TRBJ2-2; perhaps TRBD1 as D (6 bases). CDR3 length: 14 residues. The germline CDR1 and CDR2 sequences are MNHNY and SVGAGI (reference sequence). The V end lost 0 bases, the J end lost 7 bases, and 9 bases lay between the germline ends. This chain's CDR3 is CASSYSQGGGELFF. The CDR3 DNA is TGTGCCAGCAGTTACTCACAGGGTGGCGGGGAGCTGTTTTTT.

CDR3 region: CASSSGLAGGTDTQYF. DNA of the CDR3: TGTGCCAGCAGCTCGGGGCTAGCGGGGGGTACAGATACGCAGTATTTT. The J gene is TRBJ2-3, the V gene TRBV7-6; 11 nucleotides match TRBD2. V shed 4 bases, J shed 3 bases, and the junction held 6 bases outside the gene matches. Germline V gives CDR1 SGHVS, CDR2 FNYEAQ. This CDR3 is built from 16 residues. The entire variable domain, with the rest obtained from reference TRBV7-6 and TRBJ2-3, is as follows: GAGVSQSPRYKVTKRGQDVALRCDPISGHVSLYWYRQALGQGPEFLTYFNYEAQQDKSGLPNDRFSAERPEGSISTLTIQRTEQRDSAMYRCASSSGLAGGTDTQYFGPGTRLTVL.

This chain uses TRBV21-1 with TRBJ2-5; the table's D gene call, TRBD2, was not cross checked with the DNA. The end of the DNA fits TRBJ2-7 better, so the J call may be wrong. TRBV21-1 is deemed a pseudogene. This CDR3 region has 16 residues. CDR3 residues: CASSKAWQRGSYEQYF. CDR3 coding DNA: TGTGCCAGCAGCAAAGCGTGGCAGCGGGGTTCCTACGAGCAGTACTTC.